This paragraph covers one T cell receptor (beta chain) sequence. Indicated time point: persistent/refractory GD, antithyroid drugs over 5 years with positive TRAb. Isolated PBMC RNA provided the starting material for the TCR library. In Xi'an, China, an endocrinology department was the source of patients. These data originate in a study of regulatory T cells in long-lasting Graves disease. In the study overall: Persistent Graves' disease required over 5 years of antithyroid drugs and positive TSH receptor antibodies.

This CDR3 is built from 18 residues. Trimming took off 2 bases at V and 3 bases at J, with 22 bases between the two ends. In germline, CDR1 is MGHRA, CDR2 YSYEKL. Relying on iRepertoire HTBI primers and Arm-PCR of CDR3 regions, the team built TCR beta libraries. Original methodology: Identification across samples found 62 TRBV and 15 or so TRBJ segments. In TCRdb, the multiplex PCR reads were re-called with MiXCR into one record per CDR3 protein. None of the V and J calls come from the authors' own analysis; TCRdb made them. The table has 360,000 or so distinct CDR3 sequences, 20% to 25% seen once; the top ten hold around 30%.

The TCR comes from a woman in her 40s with Graves disease. The rearrangement links TRBV4-1 to TRBJ1-2, with D tentatively TRBD1 (6 bases). Sequences were derived from peripheral blood mononuclear cells (PBMCs), sampled when the disease was refractory, from a patient treated with antithyroid drugs. The DNA of the CDR3 is TGCGCCAGCAGCCAAAGTCTGATTGGTGGGGCAGGGGACTATGGCTACACCTTC. Its protein product is CASSQSLIGGAGDYGYTF.